This T cell receptor beta chain was identified in a study of blood T cell repertoires in COVID-19 (dated by TCRdb to 2020 to 2021). Looking at the study overall: Samples from collaborators originated in the United States, Italy and Spain and spanned both the acute and convalescent phases of COVID-19. The prospective study material was composed of cDNA or gDNA derived from T cells, B-cell-depleted T cells, or PBMCs. Deeply sampled blood TCRbeta repertoires from subjects exposed to, actively infected with, or recovered from COVID-19 were included in the dataset. The repertoires were made available in a free public database intended to serve as a resource for research on the immune response to SARS-CoV-2. The samples were drawn from the first 160 participants of the ongoing ImmuneRACE study and from more than 1,000 subjects provided by 6 global collaborators. Nearly every sample came with metadata listing a de-identified subject ID, COVID-19 status, age in years and sex. Where available, HLA class I and class II types were obtained from metadata supplied by the sample provider rather than from assay-based typing.

Results the study describes overall, beyond this receptor: The amount of clinical and demographic metadata varied by source and participant and was provided uncurated.

Collaborating institutions collected whole blood in K2EDTA tubes following their own protocols. For TCRbeta analysis, collaborators shipped samples in one of three forms: frozen whole blood, isolated PBMCs, or DNA extracted from either of those sample types. The immunoSEQ Assay, a bias-controlled multiplex PCR, was used to amplify TCRbeta CDR3 regions from genomic DNA. The authors processed their data as follows. Within the assay, amplification of reference gene primers was used to estimate how many nucleated cells each sample contained. To quantify the absolute abundance of each unique TCRbeta CDR3 rearrangement, sequence reads were collapsed and filtered. For each sample, productive Simpson clonality was calculated as the square root of Simpson's diversity index across productive rearrangements. What TCRdb holds here is the immuneACCESS table cut down to in-frame rearrangements. Part of the clones is not present; checked against another copy, under half of the missing clones reflect an unresolved V gene, and the others are unexplained. The V and J calls and clone size are taken from that table; D and trimming were inferred from the DNA. The sample includes about 43,000 clones, with more than 75% observed a single time. The top ten clones comprise 4.8% of the sample.

CDR1 and CDR2, looked up from the germline V gene (reference sequence), are GTSNPN and SVGIG. The CDR3 sequence holds 16 residues, the cysteine and phenylalanine included. The entry retains the CDR3 DNA only, 48 bases that are in frame from base 1. Germline trimming: 7 bases from V, 4 bases from J; junction bases outside gene matches: 10. A note on this clone: What this receptor recognizes is not known. The record has no base qualities; no much larger clone is one base away.

This receptor was obtained from a human donor in a cohort sampled during active COVID-19. Sequencing was done on a sample of peripheral blood. Rearrangement joined TRBV30 to TRBJ2-1, with 13 junctional bases fitting TRBD2. The bases read TGTGCCTTCACTAGCGGGAGGGCGGGGAGGTACAATGAGCAGTTCTTC. This yields the protein CAFTSGRAGRYNEQFF.